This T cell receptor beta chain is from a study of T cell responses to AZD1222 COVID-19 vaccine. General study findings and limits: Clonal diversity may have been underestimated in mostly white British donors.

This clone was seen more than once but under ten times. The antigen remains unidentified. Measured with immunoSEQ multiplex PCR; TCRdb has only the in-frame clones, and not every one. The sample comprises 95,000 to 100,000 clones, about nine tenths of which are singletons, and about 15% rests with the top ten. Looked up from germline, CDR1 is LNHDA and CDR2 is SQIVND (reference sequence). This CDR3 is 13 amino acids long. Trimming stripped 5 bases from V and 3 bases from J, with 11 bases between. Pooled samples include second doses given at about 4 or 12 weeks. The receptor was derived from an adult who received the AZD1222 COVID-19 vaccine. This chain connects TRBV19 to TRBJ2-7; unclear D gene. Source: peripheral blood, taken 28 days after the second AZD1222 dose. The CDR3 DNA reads TGTGCCAGTAGTTACGACGTTTACTACGAGCAGTACTTC. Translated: CASSYDVYYEQYF.